This TCR beta chain appears in the sequencing data of a study of T cells after posttransplantation cyclophosphamide. Profiling relied on immunoSEQ multiplex PCR, and the TCRdb table lists in-frame clones only, not all of them. The data show about 16,000 clones, around 86% seen once. The V and J ends lost 6 bases and 0 bases respectively, with 20 bases between them. The germline V gene encodes CDR1 MNHEY and CDR2 SMNVEV (reference sequence). CDR3 length: 17 residues. Controls had myeloablative marrow grafts with methotrexate and calcineurin inhibitor, sampled at 1 year. This chain links TRBV27 with TRBJ1-1; unclear D gene. The specimen comprised PBMCs, sampled after an allogeneic stem cell transplant with a calcineurin inhibitor and methotrexate. The sequence came from a male patient between 45 and 59 years old who received an allogeneic stem cell transplant from an unrelated donor, was CMV-positive, and had chronic GVHD only. Some T cells may be transferred from the graft donor. CDR3 coding DNA: TGTGCCAGCAGCGCGGGCCGAGGAGTCGGCATGAACACTGAAGCTTTCTTT. Its protein product is CASSAGRGVGMNTEAFF.